The present T cell receptor (beta chain) was sequenced within a study of blood T cells in healthy people across ages. Study-level findings and limits: Age brought a roughly linear fall in TCR beta diversity measured per million T cells.

Together with a sample-barcoded 5' primer, a J-beta primer mix was included in a second PCR lasting about 7 to 12 cycles. TCRdb analysed the 5' RACE reads with MiXCR anew, one entry per CDR3 protein. The sample records hundreds of thousands of distinct CDR3 sequences, around 43% being singletons. This clonotype was seen only a few times. Its antigen remains unidentified. The receptor comes from a man at least 80 years old in good health. Sequencing was done on a sample of blood.

The CDR3 DNA reads TGTGCCAGCAACACAGAACCTTATGAAGCTTTCTTT. It is translated as CASNTEPYEAFF. The J gene is TRBJ1-1, the V gene TRBV6-2 or TRBV6-3; D remains unclear. V lost 7 bases, J lost 7 bases, and 13 bases lay in between. Germline CDR1 is MNHEY and CDR2 is SVGEGT. The CDR3 is 12 residues long.